This T cell receptor (beta chain) was recorded in a study of blood T cells in healthy people across ages. Isolation per sample recovered at least 7 million PBMCs. For the second PCR, which ran for 7 to 11 cycles, a sample-barcoded 5' primer and a J-beta primer mix were used. TCRdb re-derived calls from the 5' RACE reads in MiXCR, one entry per CDR3 protein. The table lists 790,000 or so distinct CDR3 sequences, about 61% of them singletons. The CDR3 runs 18 residues. CDR1 is SQVTM and CDR2 is ANQGSEA in the germline V gene. Trimming at V came to 5 bases and at J to 12 bases, leaving 29 bases not matched to a gene.

The specimen was blood. The chain is built from TRBV29-1 and TRBJ2-7, with TRBD1 identical over 9 bases. The TCR sequence derives from a man between 40 and 49 years old in good health. CDR3 region: CSVSSRPGAIHTYRGRYF. The CDR3 DNA reads TGCAGCGTTTCCTCGCGTCCCGGGGCTATACATACTTACAGGGGGCGGTACTTC.